The 22 T cell receptor beta chains listed next were all sequenced from one sample in a study of beta chain features in type 1 diabetes. The investigators reverse transcribed all of the isolated RNA, so they sequenced expressed TCRB transcripts. TCRdb keeps only in-frame clones here, not all; method: immunoSEQ multiplex PCR. This table has 500,000 to 700,000 clones, 15% to 17% appearing once. The sequenced sample consisted of naive CD4+ T cells from blood. These receptors all come from a man younger than 35 in good health.

The gene calls are TRBV28 and TRBJ2-5; D is possibly TRBD2 (5 bases). Germline V gives CDR1 MDHEN, CDR2 SYDVKM. V was cut by 6 bases and J by 6 bases, with 26 bases left in between. The CDR3 contains 17 residues. The chain's CDR3 is CASSLNGVGRGRKTQYF. The CDR3 nucleotides are TGTGCCAGCAGCCTTAATGGGGTAGGGAGAGGGAGAAAGACCCAGTACTTC.

The chain uses TRBV7-3 and TRBJ1-2, with D unclear. CDR3 length equals 10 residues. Trimming removed 2 bases at V and 7 bases at J, with 2 bases between. Looked up from germline, CDR1 is SGHTA and CDR2 is FQGTGA. The CDR3 sequence: CASSLVGYTF. The CDR3 bases are TGTGCCAGCAGCTTAGTTGGCTACACCTTC.

This rearrangement joins TRBV2 to TRBJ1-1; no reliable D call. The CDR3 has 13 amino acids. Trimming cost V 7 bases and J 2 bases, with 11 bases left between them. CDR1 and CDR2 (germline): SNHLY, FYNNEI. The CDR3 coding sequence is TGTGCCAGCACCCGGGGAAGTAACACTGAAGCTTTCTTT. Translated: CASTRGSNTEAFF.

The rearrangement uses TRBV28 and TRBJ1-2; D is unresolved. Trimming left V 5 bases short and J 4 bases short, with 11 bases between. The CDR3 spans 13 residues. Per the germline V gene, CDR1 is MDHEN and CDR2 is SYDVKM. Written as DNA, the CDR3 is TGTGCCAGCAGTCTTGTGGGGTTCTATGGCTACACCTTC. Its protein product is CASSLVGFYGYTF.

The chain employs TRBV10-3 and TRBJ1-1, with D tentatively TRBD1 (6 bases). This CDR3 contains 15 residues. Per germline, CDR1 ENHRY and CDR2 SYGVKD. The V gene lost 0 bases and the J gene lost 5 bases, with 13 bases spanning the gap. CDR3 nucleotide sequence: TGTGCCATCAGTGAGTCGGGCAGGGGTTGGACTGAAGCTTTCTTT. The encoded protein is CAISESGRGWTEAFF.

This clone was picked up a small number of times. The chain combines TRBV25-1 with TRBJ1-2; no definite D call. CDR3 size: 15 residues. V was clipped by 6 bases and J by 1 base, with 15 bases between them. CDR1 MGHDK and CDR2 SYGVNS come from the germline V gene. As DNA, the CDR3 is TGTGCCAGCAGCGCCAGAAAGGGATATAACTATGGCTACACCTTC. Its translation: CASSARKGYNYGYTF.

This clone was counted a few times. V and J are TRBV18 and TRBJ2-7, with TRBD2 matching over 7 bases. The CDR3 has 15 amino acids. Trimming took 3 bases from V and 0 from J; bases not matched to a gene: 5. Germline V gives CDR1 KGHSH, CDR2 LQKENI. In nucleotides, the CDR3 is TGTGCCAGCTCACCCGGACGGGGGGACTCCTACGAGCAGTACTTC. Residues: CASSPGRGDSYEQYF.

The chain is built from TRBV4-2 and TRBJ2-7; tentative D call: TRBD1 (5 bases). Germline V CDR1 and CDR2: LGHNA, YNFKEQ. With 0 bases removed from V and 1 base from J, the gap between germline ends came to 13 bases. The CDR3 has 16 amino acids. The CDR3 DNA reads as TGTGCCAGCAGCCAAGATGGGGCCGTTCTTTCCTACGAGCAGTACTTC. Encoded protein: CASSQDGAVLSYEQYF.

The chain combines TRBV9 with TRBJ2-7; D gene ambiguous. Germline CDR1 reads SGDLS; CDR2 reads YYNGEE. With 1 base removed from V and 5 bases from J, the gap between germline ends came to 10 bases. There are 13 residues in the CDR3. The chain's CDR3 is CASSVTVKDEQYF. The DNA for the CDR3 is TGTGCCAGCAGCGTAACAGTTAAGGACGAGCAGTACTTC.

V usage is TRBV7-9 and J usage is TRBJ2-2; D possibly corresponds to TRBD2 (5 bases). The V end lost 3 bases, the J end lost 2 bases, and 16 bases lay between the germline ends. Germline CDR1 is SEHNR and CDR2 is FQNEAQ (reference sequence). The CDR3 runs to 17 residues. The CDR3 reads CASSFLSGEKNTGELFF. The CDR3, as DNA: TGTGCCAGCAGCTTTCTTTCCGGGGAAAAAAACACCGGGGAGCTGTTTTTT.

This clone showed up just a few times. The chain carries TRBV19 and TRBJ2-5; D unresolved. Germline CDR1 reads LNHDA; CDR2 reads SQIVND (reference sequence). This CDR3 has 14 residues. V was clipped by 3 bases and J by 0 bases, with 8 bases between them. CDR3 sequence reads: CASSMGGNQETQYF. The DNA for the CDR3 is TGTGCCAGTAGTATGGGCGGCAACCAAGAGACCCAGTACTTC.

This clone was observed a handful of times. This same CDR3 is encoded by further DNA sequences in the sample. The J gene is TRBJ2-3, the V gene TRBV27, with D hard to call. This CDR3 is built from 11 residues. From germline, CDR1 is MNHEY and CDR2 SMNVEV (reference sequence). V was cut by 2 bases and J by 5 bases, with 2 bases left in between. CDR3: CASSLRDTQYF. The CDR3 region has the DNA TGTGCCAGCAGTTTAAGAGATACGCAGTATTTT.

The chain is built from TRBV7-9 and TRBJ2-1; the D gene is possibly TRBD2 (6 bases). Looked up from germline, CDR1 is SEHNR and CDR2 is FQNEAQ (reference sequence). This CDR3 is built from 12 residues. The V end was cut by 2 bases, the J end by 9 bases, with 8 bases between. The CDR3 loop reads CASSLNGGEQFF. The CDR3 DNA is TGTGCCAGCAGCTTAAACGGGGGTGAGCAGTTCTTC.

This clone was seen a handful of times. The V gene is TRBV7-9, the J gene TRBJ2-3, with TRBD2 matching over 13 bases. From germline, CDR1 is SEHNR and CDR2 FQNEAQ (reference sequence). V shed 5 bases and J 6 bases; nucleotides not matched to a gene: 14. There are 18 residues in the CDR3. The CDR3 reads CASSLRLGLAGAADTQYF. Here the CDR3 DNA reads TGTGCCAGCAGCCTTCGCCTCGGACTAGCGGGGGCGGCGGATACGCAGTATTTT.

In its sample, this clone was seen a few times. The V gene is TRBV7-9, the J gene TRBJ1-2; weak D call: TRBD1 (5 bases). The CDR3 has 15 residues. Trimming removed 4 bases at V and 2 bases at J, with 14 bases between. The germline CDR1 and CDR2 sequences are SEHNR and FQNEAQ (reference sequence). The chain's CDR3 is CASSSREGRNYGYTF. The CDR3 DNA reads as TGTGCCAGCAGCTCTAGAGAGGGGCGGAACTATGGCTACACCTTC.

In this sample, this clone turned up a few times. This chain joins TRBV19 and TRBJ2-1; D is perhaps TRBD1 (6 bases). The V gene lost 3 bases and the J gene lost 2 bases, with 11 bases spanning the gap. The germline V gene has CDR1 LNHDA and CDR2 SQIVND (reference sequence). This CDR3 region has 15 residues. The CDR3 DNA follows: TGTGCCAGTAGTATCACGGGACAAACCTACAATGAGCAGTTCTTC. Translating gives CASSITGQTYNEQFF.

V is TRBV6-1 and J is TRBJ1-1, with D tentatively TRBD1 (5 bases). The CDR3 runs 15 residues. The germline V gene has CDR1 MNHNS and CDR2 SASEGT. V was shortened by 2 bases and J by 0 bases, with 10 bases between the two germline ends. Here the CDR3 reads CASSELRGLNTEAFF. The CDR3 DNA sequence: TGTGCCAGCAGTGAACTAAGGGGATTGAACACTGAAGCTTTCTTT.

This clone showed up just a few times. The V gene is TRBV7-2, the J gene TRBJ2-1; 9 bases fit TRBD2. Trimming cost V 5 bases and J 10 bases; bases outside gene matches: 12. Per the germline V gene, CDR1 is SGHTA and CDR2 is FQGNSA. CDR3 size: 15 residues. The CDR3 loop reads CASSPKASGEREQFF. The CDR3 region has the DNA TGTGCCAGCAGCCCCAAGGCTAGCGGGGAGAGGGAGCAGTTCTTC. The full variable domain, its missing parts supplied by reference TRBV7-2 and TRBJ2-1, is GAGVSQSPSNKVTEKGKDVELRCDPISGHTALYWYRQSLGQGLEFLIYFQGNSAPDKSGLPSDRFSAERTGGSVSTLTIQRTQQEDSAVYLCASSPKASGEREQFFGPGTRLTVL.

This clone was picked up a small number of times. This chain uses TRBV29-1 with TRBJ2-5, with D unresolved. Deletions cut 4 bases from V and 2 bases from J, with 8 bases between. Germline CDR1 reads SQVTM; CDR2 reads ANQGSEA. CDR3 size: 12 residues. CDR3 residues: CSVAWVQETQYF. The DNA for the CDR3 is TGCAGCGTTGCGTGGGTTCAAGAGACCCAGTACTTC.

The V gene is TRBV7-9, the J gene TRBJ2-6; 13 nucleotides line up with TRBD2. CDR1 is SEHNR, CDR2 FQNEAQ, per germline (reference sequence). After removal of 6 bases from V and 4 bases from J, the junction contained 6 bases not matched to a gene. CDR3 size: 17 residues. The CDR3 sequence is CASRTGTSGTGANVLTF. The CDR3 DNA reads as TGTGCCAGCAGAACCGGGACTAGCGGGACCGGGGCCAACGTCCTGACTTTC. Together with reference TRBV7-9 and TRBJ2-6, the CDR3 gives the full variable domain: DTGVSQNPRHKITKRGQNVTFRCDPISEHNRLYWYRQTLGQGPEFLTYFQNEAQLEKSRLLSDRFSAERPKGSFSTLEIQRTEQGDSAMYLCASRTGTSGTGANVLTFGAGSRLTVL.

This clone was picked up a small number of times. This chain connects TRBV27 to TRBJ2-5; D tentatively reads TRBD1 or TRBD2 (5 bases each). The CDR3 length is 14 residues. CDR1 is MNHEY and CDR2 is SMNVEV in the germline V gene (reference sequence). V lost 6 bases and J 2 bases, leaving 13 bases between the germline ends. The CDR3 is CASSRREIQETQYF. CDR3 in DNA: TGTGCCAGCAGCCGCAGGGAGATACAAGAGACCCAGTACTTC.

V gene TRBV7-2 combines with J gene TRBJ2-7, with D possibly being TRBD1 or TRBD2 (7 bases each). This CDR3 has 15 residues. The V gene lost 5 bases and the J gene lost 4 bases, with 18 bases spanning the gap. Germline V gives CDR1 SGHTA, CDR2 FQGNSA. This CDR3 reads CASSPPGRGRYEQYF. DNA of the CDR3: TGTGCCAGCAGCCCCCCGGGGAGGGGGCGATACGAGCAGTACTTC.